Following are 17 T cell receptor beta chains from one sample sequenced in a study of T-cell memory formation after mild COVID-19. TCRdb ran MiXCR on the 5' RACE reads and lists one entry per CDR3 protein. The repertoire holds tens of thousands of distinct CDR3 sequences, with more than 7% as singletons. The sequenced sample consisted of PBMCs or a T cell subset sorted from them (not recorded which). The source is a man younger than 35 who had mild COVID-19 (a few samples of this study predate the infection). Cell type and time point are not known.

This clonotype was counted only a few times. The chain combines TRBV12-3 or TRBV12-4 with TRBJ1-4; 7 bases map to TRBD1. J gave up 3 bases and V 6 bases, and 7 bases lay outside the gene matches. The CDR3 is 15 amino acids. This CDR3 reads CASSPRQGANEKLFF. DNA of the CDR3: TGTGCCAGCAGCCCACGACAGGGTGCTAATGAAAAACTGTTTTTT.

V usage is TRBV11-2 and J usage is TRBJ1-1; D unresolved. Germline V gene sequence: CDR1 SGHAT, CDR2 FQNNGV. Trimming pared 9 bases from V and 3 bases from J, leaving 11 bases between. The CDR3 extends over 12 amino acids. CDR3 sequence: CARGFRHTEAFF. CDR3 nucleotide sequence: TGTGCCAGGGGATTTAGGCACACTGAAGCTTTCTTT.

This clonotype has ten or more counts. The V and J genes are TRBV29-1 and TRBJ2-4; 7 bases fit TRBD1. Germline CDR1 and CDR2: SQVTM and ANQGSEA. Losses at the gene ends were 1 base for V and 4 bases for J; bases not matched to a gene: 1. There are 13 residues in the CDR3. CDR3 nucleotides: TGCAGCGTTGAAGGACAGGGAAAAAACATTCAGTACTTC. As protein: CSVEGQGKNIQYF.

This clonotype was recorded a few times. The V call is TRBV6-5, the J call TRBJ1-1, with 8 nucleotides matching TRBD1. The CDR3 is 13 residues long. Germline assignment: CDR1 MNHEY and CDR2 SVGAGI. V shed 6 bases, J shed 11 bases, and the junction held 11 bases outside the gene matches. The CDR3 protein is CASRWTGTAGAFF. CDR3 bases: TGTGCCAGCAGGTGGACAGGGACGGCTGGGGCTTTCTTT.

The chain employs TRBV24-1 and TRBJ2-2; D call uncertain. V was clipped by 6 bases and J by 1 base, with 8 bases between them. This CDR3 has 14 amino acids. Germline CDR1 reads KGHDR; CDR2 reads SFDVKD. The CDR3 protein is CATSRYWNTGELFF. The CDR3 DNA is TGTGCCACCAGTCGGTACTGGAACACCGGGGAGCTGTTTTTT.

This clonotype appeared a few times. This chain links TRBV2 with TRBJ2-5; the match to TRBD2 covers 7 bases. Per germline, CDR1 SNHLY and CDR2 FYNNEI. V trimming: 8 bases; J trimming: 4 bases; junction bases outside the gene matches: 7. The CDR3 length is 13 residues. CDR3 DNA sequence: TGTGCCAGCGCCGGAGAGCGGGGAGAGACCCAGTACTTC. Translating gives CASAGERGETQYF.

V and J are TRBV24-1 and TRBJ2-1; 11 bases match TRBD2. J was trimmed by 8 bases and V by 3 bases; bases with no gene match: 5. The CDR3 contains 15 residues. Germline-derived CDR1 and CDR2 are KGHDR and SFDVKD. In DNA, the CDR3 is TGTGCCACCAGTGATCCCGGACTAGCGGGTGATGAGCAGTTCTTC. Its protein is CATSDPGLAGDEQFF.

This clonotype was counted at least ten times. The gene calls are TRBV10-3 and TRBJ2-5; D is ambiguous. Germline CDR1 reads ENHRY; CDR2 reads SYGVKD. V shed 0 bases and J shed 0 bases, with 2 bases lying between them. The CDR3 extends over 13 amino acids. The CDR3 region is CAISESYQETQYF. The CDR3 DNA sequence: TGTGCCATCAGTGAGTCCTACCAAGAGACCCAGTACTTC.

This clonotype was seen many times. V and J are TRBV9 and TRBJ2-5, with D uncertain. Germline V gene sequence: CDR1 SGDLS, CDR2 YYNGEE. The germline V and J ends were trimmed by 4 bases and 3 bases, with 7 bases remaining between them. The CDR3 totals 12 residues. This chain's CDR3 is CASSRAEETQYF. CDR3 nucleotides: TGTGCCAGCAGCCGGGCCGAAGAGACCCAGTACTTC.

The chain employs TRBV20-1 and TRBJ2-6, with 7 bases fitting TRBD1. V shed 3 bases, J shed 0 bases, and the junction held 11 bases outside the gene matches. The CDR3 loop spans 18 amino acids. CDR1 is DFQATT and CDR2 is SNEGSKA in the germline V gene (reference sequence). As DNA, the CDR3 is TGCAGTGCTAGGGCGCGACCGGGACAGAGCTCTGGGGCCAACGTCCTGACTTTC. This sequence encodes CSARARPGQSSGANVLTF.

The V call is TRBV2, the J call TRBJ1-2, with 8 bases fitting TRBD1. Per the germline V gene, CDR1 is SNHLY and CDR2 is FYNNEI. Trimming cost V 8 bases and J 2 bases; bases outside gene matches: 4. The CDR3 consists of 13 residues. This CDR3 is CASVRQGNYGYTF. CDR3 nucleotide sequence: TGTGCCAGCGTTAGACAGGGGAACTATGGCTACACCTTC.

This clonotype was recorded a few times. The chain couples TRBV28 to TRBJ1-5; no clear D gene. The V end lost 6 bases, the J end lost 9 bases, and 18 bases lay between the germline ends. CDR3 length equals 14 residues. Germline CDR1 is MDHEN and CDR2 is SYDVKM. CDR3 amino acids: CASRTGAPGPPQHF. DNA of the CDR3: TGTGCCAGCAGAACGGGAGCTCCCGGGCCGCCCCAGCATTTT. Using reference TRBV28 and TRBJ1-5 for the parts outside the CDR3, the full variable domain is DVKVTQSSRYLVKRTGEKVFLECVQDMDHENMFWYRQDPGLGLRLIYFSYDVKMKEKGDIPEGYSVSREKKERFSLILESASTNQTSMYLCASRTGAPGPPQHFGDGTRLSIL.

This clonotype was picked up a small number of times. This sequence joins TRBV7-2 and TRBJ1-6, with 8 bases lining up with TRBD1. This CDR3 has 16 residues. Germline assignment: CDR1 SGHTA and CDR2 FQGNSA. The junction had 6 bases not matched to a gene; V was cut back by 5 bases and J by 3 bases. CDR3 residues: CASSPGQGLYNSPLHF. Here the CDR3 DNA reads TGTGCCAGCAGCCCCGGACAGGGCCTCTATAATTCACCCCTCCACTTT.

The table lists this clonotype with a count of one. The chain couples TRBV6-6 to TRBJ1-1, with TRBD1 identical over 7 bases. Germline V gene lookup returns CDR1 MNHNY and CDR2 SVGAGI (reference sequence). V lost 6 bases to trimming and J lost 1 base; unmatched junction nucleotides: 5. The length of the CDR3 is 14 residues. As DNA, the CDR3 is TGTGCCAGCAGACCCGGGACAGAGAACACTGAAGCTTTCTTT. This gives the protein CASRPGTENTEAFF.

This clonotype was picked up a small number of times. The V gene is TRBV7-2, the J gene TRBJ2-3, with TRBD2 matching 14 bases. From germline, CDR1 is SGHTA and CDR2 FQGNSA. Trimming at V came to 5 bases and at J to 6 bases, leaving 10 bases not matched to a gene. This CDR3 region has 17 residues. CDR3 in amino acids: CASSPTGTSGGPDTQYF. For the CDR3, the DNA is TGTGCCAGCAGCCCGACCGGGACTAGCGGGGGCCCGGATACGCAGTATTTT.

This clonotype showed up many times. The rearrangement uses TRBV5-1 and TRBJ1-6, with 10 positions matching TRBD1. The V and J ends lost 4 bases and 10 bases, in that order; junction bases with no gene match: 8. Looked up from germline, CDR1 is SGHRS and CDR2 is YFSETQ. CDR3 length equals 15 residues. The CDR3 coding sequence is TGCGCCAGCAGCGGGGGGACAGGGGTTTACTCACCCCTCCACTTT. It yields the protein CASSGGTGVYSPLHF.

This clonotype was counted ten times or more. This chain links TRBV7-8 with TRBJ1-6; D call uncertain. The CDR3 consists of 15 residues. V was shortened by 4 bases and J by 7 bases, with 14 bases between the two germline ends. CDR1 and CDR2 (germline): SGHVS, FQNEAQ. CDR3 nucleotide sequence: TGTGCCAGCAGCTCTCCGGTGGCAGGAAATTCACCCCTCCACTTT. Residues: CASSSPVAGNSPLHF.